The entry below describes one T cell receptor beta chain. Per the germline V gene, CDR1 is SGDLS and CDR2 is YYNGEE. The trim removed 3 bases at V and 7 bases at J, leaving 1 base unmatched. CDR3 length: 12 residues. The source of the sample is a study of blood T cell repertoires in COVID-19. Study as a whole: Some COVID-19 samples were acute and others convalescent; all came from the United States, Italy and Spain.

Ages ranged from about 18 to 90 years, with residence in 24 US areas. In assigning cohorts, the study relied on participant-reported clinical history. For recovered donors of Cohort 3, there were two negative PCRs, clearance, or symptom resolution. Clones were sequenced by immunoSEQ multiplex PCR, and TCRdb holds only the in-frame ones, with some missing. The sample lists about 330,000 clones, about 90% occurring once. The gene calls are TRBV9 and TRBJ2-1; TRBD1 matches 7 bases. This TCR came from a man under 40 who had recovered from COVID-19. The source material was PBMCs or T cells enriched from blood (not recorded which). The CDR3 DNA reads TGTGCCAGCAGCGCCAGGGGGAATGAGCAGTTCTTC. Translated: CASSARGNEQFF.